What follows are 10 T cell receptor beta chains derived from one specimen sequenced in a study of blood T cells in healthy people across ages. With a J-beta primer mix and a sample-barcoded 5' primer, a second PCR ran 7 to 11 cycles. TCRdb fed the 5' RACE reads into MiXCR, producing one record per CDR3 protein. In the table there are hundreds of thousands of distinct CDR3 sequences, about 45% of which are singletons. The source material was blood. The receptors were sampled from a man aged 80 or over in good health.

This clonotype was counted ten times or more. This chain links TRBV7-2 with TRBJ2-1, with 9 positions matching TRBD2. Germline V gives CDR1 SGHTA, CDR2 FQGNSA. V lost 5 bases and J lost 0; bases outside the gene matches: 2. This CDR3 has 15 residues. CDR3 sequence reads: CASSGSGSSYNEQFF. CDR3 nucleotide sequence: TGTGCCAGCAGCGGTAGCGGGAGCTCCTACAATGAGCAGTTCTTC. The complete variable domain, with remaining parts taken from reference TRBV7-2 and TRBJ2-1, reads GAGVSQSPSNKVTEKGKDVELRCDPISGHTALYWYRQSLGQGLEFLIYFQGNSAPDKSGLPSDRFSAERTGGSVSTLTIQRTQQEDSAVYLCASSGSGSSYNEQFFGPGTRLTVL.

This sequence joins TRBV4-1 and TRBJ2-5; a possible D gene is TRBD1 (5 bases). Matching the DNA end better, TRBJ2-7 makes the J call doubtful. CDR1 is MGHRA, CDR2 YSYEKL, per germline. This CDR3 spans 12 amino acids. The CDR3: CASSQITGEQYF. The DNA for the CDR3 is TGCGCCAGCAGCCAAATCACAGGCGAGCAGTACTTC.

The rearrangement links TRBV5-1 to TRBJ1-5; D is perhaps TRBD1 (5 bases). CDR1 and CDR2 (germline): SGHRS, YFSETQ. Trimming left V 3 bases short and J 2 bases short, with 9 bases between. The CDR3 runs 14 residues. The CDR3 sequence: CASSWTGGNQPQHF. As DNA, the CDR3 is TGCGCCAGCAGCTGGACGGGGGGCAATCAGCCCCAGCATTTT.

This clonotype has more than one count but fewer than ten. V and J are TRBV5-1 and TRBJ2-5; the match to TRBD1 covers 10 bases. CDR3 length equals 16 residues. Germline CDR1 and CDR2: SGHRS and YFSETQ. The V gene end was trimmed by 4 bases and the J gene end by 5 bases; junction bases not matched to a gene: 11. The CDR3 DNA sequence: TGCGCCAGCAGCCTACCGGGACAGGGGATAGGGGAGACCCAGTACTTC. This sequence encodes CASSLPGQGIGETQYF.

This clonotype showed up just a few times. The chain is built from TRBV5-1 and TRBJ2-3; D unclear. Germline V gene data show CDR1 as SGHRS and CDR2 as YFSETQ. CDR3 size: 14 residues. Trimming removed 6 bases at V and 3 bases at J, with 14 bases between. CDR3 DNA: TGCGCCAGCAACCCTAAGGGAAGTACAGATACGCAGTATTTT. Amino acids: CASNPKGSTDTQYF.

J is TRBJ2-3 and V is TRBV20-1, with D perhaps TRBD1 (5 bases). Between the trimmed V and J ends, which lost 1 base and 5 bases, there was a span of 13 bases. The CDR3 is made up of 14 amino acids. Germline V gives CDR1 DFQATT, CDR2 SNEGSKA (reference sequence). The CDR3 sequence is CSARVAGIQDTQYF. CDR3 coding DNA: TGCAGTGCTAGAGTCGCAGGGATACAAGATACGCAGTATTTT.

The chain recombines TRBV20-1 with TRBJ2-3; D gene unclear. Germline CDR1 reads DFQATT; CDR2 reads SNEGSKA (reference sequence). V dropped 6 bases and J dropped 5 bases, with 15 bases sitting between them. The CDR3 is made up of 13 amino acids. This CDR3 reads CSALTPVEDTQYF. As DNA, the CDR3 is TGCAGTGCCCTTACTCCAGTAGAAGATACGCAGTATTTT.

This clonotype was seen ten or more times. The chain carries TRBV2 and TRBJ2-7; no firm D call. Germline lookup yields CDR1 SNHLY and CDR2 FYNNEI. V lost 5 bases and J 7 bases, leaving 15 bases between the germline ends. There are 13 residues in the CDR3. The CDR3 region is CASSLDGVREQYF. In nucleotides, the CDR3 is TGTGCCAGCAGTCTGGACGGAGTACGGGAGCAGTACTTC.

V gene TRBV12-3 or TRBV12-4 combines with J gene TRBJ1-4; TRBD1 is a possible D gene (5 bases). The CDR3 extends over 14 amino acids. The V gene lost 4 bases and the J gene lost 11 bases, with 17 bases spanning the gap. The CDR3 DNA sequence: TGTGCCAGCAGTTCCGGGACGTATTTCGAGAAACTGTTTTTT. Residues: CASSSGTYFEKLFF.

The gene calls are TRBV12-3 or TRBV12-4 and TRBJ2-7; 11 bases fit TRBD2. The ends lost 6 bases at V and 7 bases at J; junction bases unmatched: 8. This CDR3 region has 14 residues. The CDR3 DNA reads TGTGCCAGCAGGAGACTAGCGGGGAACAATGAGCAGTACTTC. Protein sequence: CASRRLAGNNEQYF.